The rows below give T cell receptor beta chains drawn from one sample of a study of cytomegalovirus exposure and HLA in healthy donors. Sequencing was performed with immunoSEQ multiplex PCR; in TCRdb, only in-frame clones are kept and a portion is missing. The repertoire has 200,000 or so clones, nearly 80% of them found once; the top ten carry under 7%. The sequencing sample was made of PBMCs. These receptors originate from a woman in her twenties or thirties in good health and CMV-seropositive. CDR3s include the opening cysteine and the closing phenylalanine or tryptophan. D genes are given only for firm matches. Clone size is shown for a subset of rows, as once, few, many or a class of expanded clone.

d_gene: NA; j_gene: TRBJ2-3; v_gene: TRBV5-4; abundance: NA; CDR3aa: CASSLRFTDTQYF; CDR3nt: TGTGCCAGCAGCTTACGGTTCACAGATACGCAGTATTTT
d_gene: TRBD2; j_gene: TRBJ2-7; v_gene: TRBV7-8; abundance: NA; CDR3aa: CASSSLAGVSGEQYF; CDR3nt: TGTGCCAGCAGCAGTTTAGCGGGAGTCTCGGGCGAGCAGTACTTC
d_gene: TRBD2; j_gene: TRBJ2-4; v_gene: TRBV10-3; abundance: NA; CDR3aa: CATHPRAGGGKDIQYF; CDR3nt: TGTGCCACCCACCCACGGGCGGGGGGCGGGAAGGACATTCAGTACTTC
d_gene: TRBD2; j_gene: TRBJ2-2; v_gene: TRBV11-2; abundance: NA; CDR3aa: CASSLGSGRNTGELFF; CDR3nt: TGTGCCAGCAGCTTAGGGAGCGGGAGGAACACCGGGGAGCTGTTTTTT
d_gene: TRBD1; j_gene: TRBJ2-5; v_gene: TRBV28; abundance: NA; CDR3aa: CASSWTGWYQETQYF; CDR3nt: TGTGCCAGCAGTTGGACAGGGTGGTATCAAGAGACCCAGTACTTC
d_gene: NA; j_gene: TRBJ2-1; v_gene: TRBV12-1; abundance: few; CDR3aa: CASSFLSPGGEQFF; CDR3nt: TGTGCCAGCAGCTTTCTGTCACCCGGGGGAGAGCAGTTCTTC
d_gene: TRBD2; j_gene: TRBJ2-7; v_gene: TRBV7-2; abundance: NA; CDR3aa: CASSSRTSGWANEQYF; CDR3nt: TGTGCCAGCAGCTCCCGGACTAGCGGCTGGGCCAACGAGCAGTACTTC
d_gene: TRBD1; j_gene: TRBJ1-1; v_gene: TRBV7-2; abundance: NA; CDR3aa: CASRRGGVYTEAFF; CDR3nt: TGTGCCAGCAGGAGAGGGGGCGTTTACACTGAAGCTTTCTTT
d_gene: TRBD1; j_gene: TRBJ1-1; v_gene: TRBV7-9; abundance: NA; CDR3aa: CASRDSGGRNTEAFF; CDR3nt: TGTGCCAGCAGGGACTCAGGGGGCAGGAACACTGAAGCTTTCTTT
d_gene: TRBD2; j_gene: TRBJ2-1; v_gene: TRBV27; abundance: NA; CDR3aa: CASSLGLAFEQFF; CDR3nt: TGTGCCAGCAGTTTAGGACTAGCATTCGAGCAGTTCTTC
d_gene: TRBD1; j_gene: TRBJ2-1; v_gene: TRBV10-1; abundance: few; CDR3aa: CASSGGTGLMGEQFF; CDR3nt: TGCGCCAGCAGTGGGGGGACAGGGTTGATGGGTGAGCAGTTCTTC
d_gene: NA; j_gene: TRBJ1-4; v_gene: TRBV18; abundance: NA; CDR3aa: CASSPNGATNEKLFF; CDR3nt: TGTGCCAGCTCACCAAACGGGGCAACTAATGAAAAACTGTTTTTT
d_gene: TRBD1; j_gene: TRBJ1-1; v_gene: TRBV13; abundance: NA; CDR3aa: CASSLTPGGTEAFF; CDR3nt: TGTGCCAGCAGCTTAACCCCAGGGGGAACTGAAGCTTTCTTT
d_gene: NA; j_gene: TRBJ1-5; v_gene: TRBV6-1; abundance: NA; CDR3aa: CASSGPWGGVNQPQHF; CDR3nt: TGTGCCAGCAGTGGCCCGTGGGGGGGGGTCAATCAGCCCCAGCATTTT
d_gene: NA; j_gene: TRBJ1-1; v_gene: TRBV14; abundance: once; CDR3aa: CASSLKRSGTEAFF; CDR3nt: TGTGCCAGCAGCCTAAAGAGGAGCGGGACTGAAGCTTTCTTT
d_gene: NA; j_gene: TRBJ2-1; v_gene: TRBV5-6; abundance: few; CDR3aa: CASSLRQVNEQFF; CDR3nt: TGTGCCAGCAGCTTGAGGCAGGTCAATGAGCAGTTCTTC
d_gene: NA; j_gene: TRBJ2-1; v_gene: TRBV20-1; abundance: once; CDR3aa: CSATRGNEQFF; CDR3nt: TGCAGTGCTACCCGGGGGAATGAGCAGTTCTTC
d_gene: NA; j_gene: TRBJ2-1; v_gene: TRBV18; abundance: NA; CDR3aa: CASSPAGEQFF; CDR3nt: TGTGCCAGCTCACCAGCGGGGGAGCAGTTCTTC
d_gene: NA; j_gene: TRBJ1-1; v_gene: TRBV27; abundance: few; CDR3aa: CASSLYRDTEAFF; CDR3nt: TGTGCCAGCAGTTTGTACAGGGACACTGAAGCTTTCTTT
d_gene: NA; j_gene: TRBJ1-2; v_gene: TRBV27; abundance: NA; CDR3aa: CASRDLGGYTF; CDR3nt: TGTGCCAGCAGGGACTTGGGGGGCTACACCTTC
d_gene: NA; j_gene: TRBJ2-4; v_gene: TRBV6-5; abundance: NA; CDR3aa: CASSRPGLQRNIQYF; CDR3nt: TGTGCCAGCAGTCGGCCGGGACTCCAGCGAAACATTCAGTACTTC
d_gene: NA; j_gene: TRBJ2-3; v_gene: TRBV27; abundance: once; CDR3aa: CASSRASGTQYF; CDR3nt: TGTGCCAGCAGTCGCGCCAGCGGAACGCAGTATTTT
d_gene: NA; j_gene: TRBJ2-3; v_gene: TRBV7-9; abundance: few; CDR3aa: CASSLRAGEGDTQYF; CDR3nt: TGTGCCAGCAGCCTGAGGGCGGGTGAGGGAGATACGCAGTATTTT